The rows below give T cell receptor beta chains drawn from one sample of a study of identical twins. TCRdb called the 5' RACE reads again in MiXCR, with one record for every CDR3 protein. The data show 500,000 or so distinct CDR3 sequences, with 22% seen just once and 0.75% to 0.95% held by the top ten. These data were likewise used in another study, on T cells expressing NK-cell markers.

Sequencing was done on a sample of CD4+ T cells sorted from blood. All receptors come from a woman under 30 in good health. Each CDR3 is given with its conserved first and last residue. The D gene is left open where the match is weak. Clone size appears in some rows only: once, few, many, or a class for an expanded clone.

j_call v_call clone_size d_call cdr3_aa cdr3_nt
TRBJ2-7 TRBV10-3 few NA CCAGNSYEQYF TGTTGCGCCGGGAACTCCTACGAGCAGTACTTC
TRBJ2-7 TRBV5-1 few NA CASSLRMGRPPYEQYF TGCGCCAGCAGCTTGAGGATGGGACGGCCCCCCTACGAGCAGTACTTC
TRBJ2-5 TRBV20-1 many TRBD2 CSAKPPGTSGSAQYF TGCAGTGCAAAACCCCCTGGGACTAGCGGGAGTGCCCAGTACTTC
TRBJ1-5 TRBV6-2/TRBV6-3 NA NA CASSHPGANQPQHF TGTGCCAGCAGTCACCCGGGGGCGAATCAGCCCCAGCATTTT
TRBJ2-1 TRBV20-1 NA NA CSARKRVDEQFF TGCAGTGCTAGAAAGCGGGTAGATGAGCAGTTCTTC
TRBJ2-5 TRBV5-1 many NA CASSLRGTQETQYF TGCGCCAGCAGCTTGCGGGGAACCCAAGAGACCCAGTACTTC
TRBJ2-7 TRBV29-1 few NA CSVTFGESEQYF TGCAGCGTTACGTTCGGTGAGAGCGAGCAGTACTTC
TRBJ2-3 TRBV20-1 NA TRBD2 CSANIRTGGRGDTQYF TGCAGTGCAAATATCCGGACGGGAGGGAGGGGAGATACGCAGTATTTT
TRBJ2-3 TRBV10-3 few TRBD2 CAISGPRLAGADTQYF TGTGCCATCAGTGGGCCAAGACTAGCGGGAGCAGATACGCAGTATTTT
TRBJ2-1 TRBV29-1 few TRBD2 CSSRLLAWGEQFF TGCAGCTCCCGCCTACTAGCGTGGGGTGAGCAGTTCTTC
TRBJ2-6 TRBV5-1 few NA CASSTGLNSGANVLTF TGCGCCAGCAGTACTGGTCTGAACTCTGGGGCCAACGTCCTGACTTTC
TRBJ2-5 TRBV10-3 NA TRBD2 CAISEFGGRLQETQYF TGTGCCATCAGTGAGTTCGGCGGGAGGCTCCAAGAGACCCAGTACTTC
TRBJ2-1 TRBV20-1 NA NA CSARPAAEQFF TGCAGTGCTAGACCAGCGGCAGAGCAGTTCTTC
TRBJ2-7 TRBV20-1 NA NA CSARDRGTWSYEQYF TGCAGTGCTAGAGATAGGGGTACTTGGTCCTACGAGCAGTACTTC
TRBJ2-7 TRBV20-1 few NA CSAGTDIYEQYF TGCAGTGCGGGGACGGACATCTACGAGCAGTACTTC
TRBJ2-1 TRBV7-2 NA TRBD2 CASSLANWGGEQFF TGTGCCAGCAGCTTAGCGAACTGGGGGGGTGAGCAGTTCTTC
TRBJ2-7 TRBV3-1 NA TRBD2 CASSRGGASRIAYEQHF TGTGCCAGCAGCCGGGGGGGAGCATCAAGAATCGCCTACGAGCAGCACTTC
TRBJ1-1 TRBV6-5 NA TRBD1 CASSYFATQGAPRAFF TGTGCCAGCAGTTACTTTGCTACACAGGGGGCGCCGCGAGCTTTCTTT
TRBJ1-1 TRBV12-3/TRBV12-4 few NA CASSRGRTAVGPEAFF TGTGCCAGCAGCCGGGGACGGACAGCTGTAGGCCCTGAAGCTTTCTTT
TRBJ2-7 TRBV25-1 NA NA CASKNPSSYEQYF TGTGCCAGCAAGAACCCAAGCTCCTACGAGCAGTACTTC
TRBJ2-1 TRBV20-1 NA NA CSAIPPAGTNNEQFF TGCAGTGCTATCCCCCCGGCGGGAACTAACAATGAGCAGTTCTTC
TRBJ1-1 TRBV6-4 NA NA CATKLDFLKPEAFF TGTGCCACAAAGCTCGACTTCCTAAAGCCAGAAGCTTTCTTT
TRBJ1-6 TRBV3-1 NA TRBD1 CASSQVTGVSYNSPLHF TGTGCCAGCAGCCAAGTGACAGGGGTGTCCTATAATTCACCCCTCCACTTT
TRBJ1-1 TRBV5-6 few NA CASSLWGPSAEAFF TGTGCCAGCAGCTTGTGGGGCCCAAGCGCTGAAGCTTTCTTT
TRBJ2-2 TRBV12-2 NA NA CASRCLAPGGTLHPGELFF TGTGCAAGTCGCTGCTTAGCCCCCGGGGGTACCTTACATCCCGGGGAGCTGTTTTTT
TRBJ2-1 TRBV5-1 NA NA CASSLALRALNEQFF TGCGCCAGCAGCTTGGCACTCCGGGCCCTCAATGAGCAGTTCTTC
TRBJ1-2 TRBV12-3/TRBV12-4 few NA CASTNRGVYGYTF TGTGCCAGCACCAACCGGGGGGTCTATGGCTACACCTTC
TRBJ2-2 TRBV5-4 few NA CASSTSGTPTPFKLFF TGTGCCAGCAGCACATCCGGGACTCCTACACCTTTTAAGCTGTTTTTT
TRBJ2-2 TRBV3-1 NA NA CASSQGLGELFF TGTGCCAGCAGCCAAGGATTAGGGGAGCTGTTTTTT
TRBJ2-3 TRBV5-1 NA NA CASSRPTDTQYF TGCGCCAGCAGCCGGCCCACAGATACGCAGTATTTT
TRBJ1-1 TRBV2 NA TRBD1 CASSETGSAGEAFF TGTGCCAGCAGTGAGACAGGGAGCGCAGGAGAAGCTTTCTTT
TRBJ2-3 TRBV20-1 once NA CSARDAMRTDTQYF TGCAGTGCTAGAGATGCGATGCGCACAGATACGCAGTATTTT
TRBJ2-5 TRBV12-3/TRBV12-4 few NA CASSPLKQGLAQYF TGTGCCAGCAGCCCCCTAAAACAGGGTTTGGCCCAGTACTTC
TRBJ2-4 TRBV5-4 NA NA CASKRQDKNIQYF TGTGCCAGCAAAAGACAAGACAAAAACATTCAGTACTTC
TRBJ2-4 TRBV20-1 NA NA CSALIRADIQYF TGCAGTGCTCTTATCAGGGCGGACATTCAGTACTTC
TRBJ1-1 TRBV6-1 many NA CASSAEGPPEAFF TGTGCCAGCAGTGCGGAAGGGCCTCCTGAAGCTTTCTTT
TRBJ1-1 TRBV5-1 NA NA CASSLGATGGTEAFF TGCGCCAGCAGCTTGGGTGCGACCGGCGGGACTGAAGCTTTCTTT
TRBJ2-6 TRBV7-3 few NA CASSLTALTGANVLTF TGTGCCAGCAGCTTAACCGCCCTAACTGGGGCCAACGTCCTGACTTTC
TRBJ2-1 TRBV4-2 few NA CASSQVVSPQYEQFF TGTGCCAGCAGCCAAGTGGTTTCCCCGCAGTACGAGCAGTTCTTC
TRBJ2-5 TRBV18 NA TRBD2 CASSPESAGGPVFGTQYF TGTGCCAGCTCACCAGAATCGGCGGGAGGGCCCGTCTTCGGGACCCAGTACTTC
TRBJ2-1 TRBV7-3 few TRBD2 CASSRIAGGTYNEQFF TGTGCCAGCAGCCGGATAGCGGGGGGGACATACAATGAGCAGTTCTTC
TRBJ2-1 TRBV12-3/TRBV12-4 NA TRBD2 CASSVTSGSSEQFF TGTGCCAGCAGTGTGACTAGCGGGAGTTCTGAGCAGTTCTTC
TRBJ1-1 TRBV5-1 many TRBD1 CASSLLGQGNTEAFF TGCGCCAGCAGCTTGCTGGGACAGGGAAACACTGAAGCTTTCTTT
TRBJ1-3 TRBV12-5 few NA CASGFSESGNTIYF TGTGCTAGTGGTTTCTCGGAATCTGGAAACACCATATATTTT
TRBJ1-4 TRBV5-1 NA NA CASSFSRSAGGANEKLFF TGCGCCAGCAGCTTCTCGAGGTCGGCTGGAGGGGCAAATGAAAAACTGTTTTTT
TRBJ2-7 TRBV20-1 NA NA CSANTNLEQYF TGCAGTGCTAATACTAACCTCGAGCAGTACTTC
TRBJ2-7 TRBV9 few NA CASSVYEGGAYEQYF TGTGCCAGCAGCGTATACGAGGGGGGCGCCTACGAGCAGTACTTC
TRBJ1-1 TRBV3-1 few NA CASTKGWDTEAFF TGTGCCAGCACCAAGGGGTGGGACACTGAAGCTTTCTTT
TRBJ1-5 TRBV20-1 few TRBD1 CSADRGNQPQHF TGCAGTGCTGACAGGGGCAATCAGCCCCAGCATTTT
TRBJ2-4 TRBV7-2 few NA CASSLEGTNIQYF TGTGCCAGCAGCTTAGAGGGGACAAACATTCAGTACTTC